The 28 T cell receptor beta chains listed next were all sequenced from one sample in a study of cytomegalovirus exposure and HLA in healthy donors. Use of 60 Vbeta and 13 Jbeta primers characterized the PCR. The repertoire was sequenced with immunoSEQ multiplex PCR; TCRdb's copy has only in-frame clones and lacks some. The table includes approximately 100,000 clones, 50% to 70% detected once. The sample consisted of PBMCs. These receptors all come from a man aged 30-40 years in good health and CMV-seropositive.

The chain combines TRBV6-5 with TRBJ1-1; 8 bases are shared with TRBD1. Germline CDR1 MNHEY, CDR2 SVGAGI. This CDR3 is built from 15 residues. Trimming at V came to 0 bases and at J to 5 bases, leaving 5 bases not matched to a gene. The DNA of the CDR3 is TGTGCCAGCAGTTACTCAGGACAGGGCAGGACTGAAGCTTTCTTT. Protein sequence: CASSYSGQGRTEAFF.

This clone was observed a handful of times. The chain employs TRBV29-1 and TRBJ1-4; 11 nucleotides match TRBD1. This CDR3 is 13 amino acids long. The V gene end was trimmed by 4 bases and the J gene end by 7 bases; junction bases not matched to a gene: 2. Germline CDR1 is SQVTM and CDR2 is ANQGSEA. CDR3 nucleotide sequence: TGCAGCGTTGGGGACAGGGGGAGTGAAAAACTGTTTTTT. Encoded protein: CSVGDRGSEKLFF.

The chain has TRBV5-5 and TRBJ1-5; weak D call: TRBD1 (6 bases). The CDR3 contains 15 residues. V lost 0 bases and J lost 3, with 10 bases in between. From germline, CDR1 is SGHKS and CDR2 YYEKEE (reference sequence). CDR3 protein: CASSLETGVNQPQHF. The CDR3 region has the DNA TGTGCCAGCAGCTTGGAGACAGGCGTCAATCAGCCCCAGCATTTT.

CDR3 nucleotide sequence: TGTGCCACCAGCAGGAAGGCTAGCGGGGGTCTGGATACGCAGTATTTT. Translated, it gives CATSRKASGGLDTQYF. The V and J genes are TRBV15 and TRBJ2-3; TRBD2 matches at 10 bases. With 3 bases clipped from V and 6 bases from J, the junction kept 9 bases outside the gene matches. The CDR3 has 16 residues. CDR1 is LNHNV, CDR2 YYDKDF, per germline (reference sequence).

The chain has TRBV30 and TRBJ1-3; 8 positions match TRBD1. With V trimmed by 2 bases and J by 4 bases, 4 bases remained unmatched. The germline CDR1 and CDR2 sequences are GTSNPN and SVGIG (reference sequence). The CDR3 runs to 14 residues. The CDR3 nucleotides are TGTGCCTGGAGTACGACAGGGGCCGGAAACACCATATATTTT. This gives the protein CAWSTTGAGNTIYF.

The V gene is TRBV18, the J gene TRBJ2-5; 10 bases fit TRBD1. The J call may be incorrect, as the DNA end agrees better with TRBJ2-7. This CDR3 spans 14 amino acids. Germline values: CDR1 KGHSH, CDR2 LQKENI. The CDR3 nucleotides read TGTGCCAGCTCCCCCGGGACAGGGGCCTACGAGCAGTACTTC. Protein product: CASSPGTGAYEQYF.

In this sample, this clone turned up once. This chain links TRBV6-5 with TRBJ2-1; 10 nucleotides agree with TRBD2. V trimming: 6 bases; J trimming: 3 bases; junction bases outside the gene matches: 5. The CDR3 is 15 amino acids. Per the germline V gene, CDR1 is MNHEY and CDR2 is SVGAGI. In DNA, the CDR3 is TGTGCCAGCAGAATAAAGCGGGGGGGCTACAATGAGCAGTTCTTC. It specifies CASRIKRGGYNEQFF.

This clone is a singleton in its sample. V usage is TRBV11-3 and J usage is TRBJ2-2, with a weak D call TRBD2 (5 bases). Germline CDR1 reads SGHNT; CDR2 reads YENEEA. The CDR3 is made up of 15 amino acids. Trimming cost V 3 bases and J 4 bases, with 12 bases left between them. The CDR3 is CASSFTRLSTGELFF. The CDR3, as DNA: TGTGCCAGCAGCTTCACACGACTATCCACCGGGGAGCTGTTTTTT.

With regard to this clone: A read error may produce the germline difference seen at one junction end. V usage is TRBV9 and J usage is TRBJ1-3; D is unresolved. Germline V gene data show CDR1 as SGDLS and CDR2 as YYNGEE. The CDR3 length is 15 residues. This chain's CDR3 is CASSVDSRSGNTIYF. DNA for the CDR3: TGTGCCAGCAGTGTAGACTCCCGCTCTGGAAACACCATATATTTT.

The rearrangement joins TRBV6-5 to TRBJ2-5, with D possibly TRBD2 on 7 matching bases. CDR3 length: 13 amino acids. The V gene lost 6 bases and the J gene lost 7 bases, with 15 bases spanning the gap. Germline V gene sequence: CDR1 MNHEY, CDR2 SVGAGI. The CDR3 loop is CASSTTGRGTQYF. In DNA form, the CDR3 reads TGTGCCAGCAGCACCACAGGGAGGGGGACCCAGTACTTC.

The V call is TRBV7-9, the J call TRBJ2-5, with TRBD1 matching over 9 bases. The last part of the DNA fits TRBJ2-7 better; the J call may be wrong. CDR3 length: 15 amino acids. Germline CDR1 and CDR2: SEHNR and FQNEAQ (reference sequence). The CDR3 DNA is TGTGCCAGCAGCTTAGCGGGACAGGGTAGGGACGAGCAGTACTTC. It is translated as CASSLAGQGRDEQYF.

This chain uses TRBV27 with TRBJ1-2; TRBD1 matches 10 bases. The V gene's germline CDR1 is MNHEY and CDR2 SMNVEV (reference sequence). The trim removed 2 bases at V and 6 bases at J, leaving 3 bases unmatched. The CDR3 contains 14 residues. In nucleotides, the CDR3 is TGTGCCAGCAGTTTAGACAGGGGGCGGGATGGCTACACCTTC. This gives the protein CASSLDRGRDGYTF.

The genes are TRBV9 and TRBJ2-2; 8 nucleotides align to TRBD2. The germline gives CDR1 SGDLS, CDR2 YYNGEE. Trimming took 3 bases from V and 5 from J; bases not matched to a gene: 15. This CDR3 is built from 18 residues. Here the CDR3 reads CASSDPRGGALGTGELFF. The CDR3 coding sequence is TGTGCCAGCAGCGACCCCCGGGGGGGGGCCTTGGGGACCGGGGAGCTGTTTTTT.

CDR3 bases: TGTGCCAGCTCACGAAAGGCCGTGGGCAGGGATATCGAAACTAATGAAAAACTGTTTTTT. It yields the protein CASSRKAVGRDIETNEKLFF. The chain couples TRBV18 to TRBJ1-4; maybe TRBD1 (5 bases). Germline V gene data show CDR1 as KGHSH and CDR2 as LQKENI. V gave up 4 bases and J gave up 1 base, with 25 bases separating them. CDR3 length: 20 amino acids.

This sequence joins TRBV9 and TRBJ2-1; 7 bases are shared with TRBD1. Germline values: CDR1 SGDLS, CDR2 YYNGEE. V lost 0 bases and J lost 5; bases outside the gene matches: 2. The CDR3 runs 14 residues. The DNA of the CDR3 is TGTGCCAGCAGCGTAGAGGGGGCGAACAATGAGCAGTTCTTC. Translating it yields CASSVEGANNEQFF. The complete variable domain, with remaining parts taken from reference TRBV9 and TRBJ2-1, reads DSGVTQTPKHLITATGQRVTLRCSPRSGDLSVYWYQQSLDQGLQFLIQYYNGEERAKGNILERFSAQQFPDLHSELNLSSLELGDSALYFCASSVEGANNEQFFGPGTRLTVL.

This clone was observed a handful of times. The chain couples TRBV5-4 to TRBJ2-1, with a tentative D call TRBD2 (6 bases). The germline V gene has CDR1 SGHNT and CDR2 YYREEE (reference sequence). The CDR3 sequence is 14 residues long. CDR3 nucleotide sequence: TGTCCTCAGCCCATACAGGAGGGTGAAAGCGAGCAGTTCTTC. Translating it yields CPQPIQEGESEQFF.

The chain couples TRBV19 to TRBJ1-1; the D gene is possibly TRBD1 (6 bases). Trimming shortened V by 4 bases and J by 1 base, and 10 bases separated the two germline ends. This CDR3 contains 14 residues. Per germline, CDR1 LNHDA and CDR2 SQIVND (reference sequence). As DNA, the CDR3 is TGTGCCAGTAGTAGACAGGTTTCGAACACTGAAGCTTTCTTT. Amino acids: CASSRQVSNTEAFF.

The rearrangement joins TRBV9 to TRBJ1-4, with unresolved D. The length of the CDR3 is 14 residues. V gave up 0 bases and J gave up 8 bases, with 11 bases separating them. Germline V lookup: CDR1 SGDLS, CDR2 YYNGEE. Written as DNA, the CDR3 is TGTGCCAGCAGCGTAGGGGCCGACTACGAAAAACTGTTTTTT. As protein: CASSVGADYEKLFF. The entire variable domain, with the rest obtained from reference TRBV9 and TRBJ1-4, is as follows: DSGVTQTPKHLITATGQRVTLRCSPRSGDLSVYWYQQSLDQGLQFLIQYYNGEERAKGNILERFSAQQFPDLHSELNLSSLELGDSALYFCASSVGADYEKLFFGSGTQLSVL.

This rearrangement joins TRBV11-3 to TRBJ2-7; TRBD2 might be the D (5 bases). The germline V gene has CDR1 SGHNT and CDR2 YENEEA. V dropped 2 bases and J dropped 4 bases, with 15 bases sitting between them. This CDR3 has 15 residues. The DNA for the CDR3 is TGTGCCAGCAGCTTAAGGAGGCGGGTAAGGTACGAGCAGTACTTC. It is translated as CASSLRRRVRYEQYF. Using reference TRBV11-3 and TRBJ2-7 for the parts outside the CDR3, the full variable domain is EAGVVQSPRYKIIEKKQPVAFWCNPISGHNTLYWYLQNLGQGPELLIRYENEEAVDDSQLPKDRFSAERLKGVDSTLKIQPAELGDSAVYLCASSLRRRVRYEQYFGPGTRLTVT.

There are a few counts of this clone. The J gene is TRBJ2-2, the V gene TRBV6-6, with 7 nucleotides matching TRBD1. This CDR3 comprises 15 residues. CDR1 is MNHNY, CDR2 SVGAGI, per germline (reference sequence). J was trimmed by 4 bases and V by 2 bases; bases with no gene match: 4. The CDR3 DNA reads as TGTGCCAGCAGTTACCGGCAGGGGGTCACCGGGGAGCTGTTTTTT. Amino acids: CASSYRQGVTGELFF.

The rearrangement uses TRBV14 and TRBJ2-3, with unresolved D. V lost 1 base and J lost 0, with 11 bases in between. Germline assignment: CDR1 SGHDN and CDR2 FVKESK. The CDR3 runs 16 residues. CDR3 protein: CASSQVTGSSTDTQYF. The CDR3 DNA follows: TGTGCCAGCAGCCAAGTGACTGGGTCTAGCACAGATACGCAGTATTTT. Based on the CDR3 plus reference TRBV14 and TRBJ2-3, the full variable domain is EAGVTQFPSHSVIEKGQTVTLRCDPISGHDNLYWYRRVMGKEIKFLLHFVKESKQDESGMPNNRFLAERTGGTYSTLKVQPAELEDSGVYFCASSQVTGSSTDTQYFGPGTRLTVL.

The V call is TRBV6-1, the J call TRBJ2-5; perhaps TRBD1 as D (6 bases). There are 12 residues in the CDR3. Trimming removed 6 bases from V and 6 bases from J, with 11 bases in between. Germline V lookup: CDR1 MNHNS, CDR2 SASEGT. CDR3 DNA sequence: TGTGCCAGCAGCCGGGACAAGAAGACCCAGTACTTC. Translation: CASSRDKKTQYF.

The chain is built from TRBV19 and TRBJ1-4; D gene uncertain. Germline-derived CDR1 and CDR2 are LNHDA and SQIVND (reference sequence). With 3 bases removed from V and 8 bases from J, the gap between germline ends came to 13 bases. The CDR3 is made up of 14 amino acids. The CDR3 is CASSMGVSLEKLFF. In DNA, the CDR3 is TGTGCCAGTAGTATGGGAGTTTCGCTGGAAAAACTGTTTTTT.

V is TRBV18 and J is TRBJ2-3; 7 bases agree with TRBD1. This CDR3 is built from 15 residues. The J segment lost 3 bases and the V segment lost 2 bases, leaving 5 bases of the junction unmatched. Germline CDR1 is KGHSH and CDR2 is LQKENI. The CDR3 loop is CASSPTRGLTDTQYF. The CDR3 DNA is TGTGCCAGCTCACCAACCAGGGGGTTGACAGATACGCAGTATTTT.

The J gene is TRBJ1-2, the V gene TRBV9; 7 bases agree with TRBD1. After removal of 0 bases from V and 4 bases from J, the junction contained 6 bases not matched to a gene. Germline V gives CDR1 SGDLS, CDR2 YYNGEE. CDR3 length: 15 residues. CDR3 DNA sequence: TGTGCCAGCAGCGTAGAGGGATACAGGGGCTATGGCTACACCTTC. Amino acids: CASSVEGYRGYGYTF.

This clone has only a few counts. V is TRBV5-1 and J is TRBJ1-6, with 9 bases identical to TRBD1. This CDR3 is 15 amino acids long. The trim removed 0 bases at V and 7 bases at J, leaving 2 bases unmatched. The germline CDR1 and CDR2 sequences are SGHRS and YFSETQ. The CDR3 coding sequence is TGCGCCAGCAGCTTGGGGACAGGGGAGAATTCACCCCTCCACTTT. Residues: CASSLGTGENSPLHF.

The chain combines TRBV4-1 with TRBJ2-7, with 7 positions matching TRBD1. Germline V gene data show CDR1 as MGHRA and CDR2 as YSYEKL. CDR3 length: 15 amino acids. Trimming removed 5 bases from V and 2 bases from J; junction bases left unmatched: 9. CDR3 bases: TGCGCCAGCAGCTTCTCCGGGACAGCGACCTACGAGCAGTACTTC. Amino acids: CASSFSGTATYEQYF.

This clone was seen only a few times. V and J are TRBV5-1 and TRBJ2-3; D unclear. CDR1 is SGHRS, CDR2 YFSETQ, per germline. There are 14 residues in the CDR3. The V gene lost 0 bases and the J gene lost 5 bases, with 10 bases spanning the gap. The chain's CDR3 is CASSLGLVVDTQYF. CDR3 DNA sequence: TGCGCCAGCAGCTTGGGTCTAGTGGTAGATACGCAGTATTTT.